This T cell receptor beta chain was retrieved from a study of OX40 agonist ivuxolimab in advanced cancers. This CDR3 has 17 amino acids. V lost 3 bases, J lost 0 bases, and 7 bases stayed unmatched. Germline V gene data show CDR1 as SEHNR and CDR2 as FQNEAQ (reference sequence). Sequencing used immunoSEQ multiplex PCR; TCRdb keeps in-frame clones, though not all of them. The sample lists about 45,000 clones; about 86% were seen once. This chain uses TRBV7-9 with TRBJ2-2, with 7 bases lining up with TRBD1. This clonotype was sampled from an adult with an advanced solid tumor such as melanoma, head and neck, liver or kidney cancer. The input for sequencing was CD4+ or CD8+ T cells sorted from blood, taken in a trial of the OX40 agonist ivuxolimab. The CDR3, as DNA: TGTGCCAGCAGCTTCCCAAGGGACAGCGCGAACACCGGGGAGCTGTTTTTT. Amino acids: CASSFPRDSANTGELFF.